This TCR beta chain was found in a study of vaccination and CD4 T cells after COVID-19. Whole-study context: Post-diagnosis, post-COVID samples were collected after a median around 100 days, ranging 35 to 161.

Cultured CD4+ T cell DNA underwent sequencing with the Oncomine TCR Beta short-read assay. TCRdb fed the PCR reads into MiXCR, producing one record per CDR3 protein. The profile shows 14,000 to 15,000 distinct CDR3 sequences, about four fifths of them singletons. As concerns this clonotype: Its antigen is undetermined.

Described treatment: roughly ten-day PBMC culture with coronavirus spike peptide pools or control peptides (ViraFEST assay). Medium was half-exchanged with fresh IL-2 medium on days 3 and 7. Germline assignment: CDR1 SGHVS and CDR2 FNYEAQ. The CDR3 sequence is 15 residues long. V was trimmed by 4 bases and J by 0 bases, leaving 10 bases between them. The clonotype was recovered from a human donor who received a COVID-19 vaccine. The rearrangement joins TRBV7-6 to TRBJ2-1; TRBD2 is a possible D gene (5 bases). This material consisted of CD4+ T cells from blood, cultured in vitro, taken after SARS-CoV-2 vaccination. CDR3 region: CASSSAGDSYNEQFF. The CDR3 DNA is TGTGCCAGCAGCTCCGCCGGGGACTCCTACAATGAGCAGTTCTTC.